This is a list of T cell receptor beta chains from one sample in a study of T cell responses to AZD1222 COVID-19 vaccine. TCRdb's copy holds only in-frame clones and misses some; the assay was immunoSEQ multiplex PCR. The data show over 130,000 clones, 80% to 95% seen once. This specimen was peripheral blood, taken on day 0 of AZD1222 vaccination. The receptors come from an adult in good health. Each CDR3 is given with its conserved first and last residue. D genes are given only for firm matches. Some rows have no size entry. The others give once, few or many, or a class for an expanded clone.

V gene: TRBV7-9
D gene: TRBD1
CDR3 length: 14
clone size: -
J gene: TRBJ1-6
CDR3 DNA: TGTGCCAGCAGCTACAGGGACAGCCCGAGTCCCCTCCACTTT
CDR3 protein: CASSYRDSPSPLHF

V gene: TRBV4-1
D gene: -
CDR3 length: 16
clone size: -
J gene: TRBJ2-5
CDR3 DNA: TGCGCCAGCAGCCAAGCAGACACCTTACGGAGAGAGACCCAGTACTTC
CDR3 protein: CASSQADTLRRETQYF

V gene: TRBV19
D gene: -
CDR3 length: 13
clone size: -
J gene: TRBJ2-3
CDR3 DNA: TGTGCCAGTACAGATTTGAGCACAGATACGCAGTATTTT
CDR3 protein: CASTDLSTDTQYF

V gene: TRBV28
D gene: -
CDR3 length: 15
clone size: -
J gene: TRBJ2-7
CDR3 DNA: TGTGCCAGCAGCCAGGGGGGGCGGGGGTCCTACGAGCAGTACTTC
CDR3 protein: CASSQGGRGSYEQYF

V gene: TRBV29-1
D gene: -
CDR3 length: 13
clone size: -
J gene: TRBJ2-7
CDR3 DNA: TGCAGCGTTGAACGGGAAGGAAACTACGAGCAGTACTTC
CDR3 protein: CSVEREGNYEQYF

V gene: TRBV6-2/TRBV6-3
D gene: TRBD2
CDR3 length: 15
clone size: once
J gene: TRBJ2-1
CDR3 DNA: TGTGCCAGCAGTTGGACTAGCGGTATTTACAATGAGCAGTTCTTC
CDR3 protein: CASSWTSGIYNEQFF

V gene: TRBV7-2
D gene: -
CDR3 length: 15
clone size: -
J gene: TRBJ1-3
CDR3 DNA: TGTGCCAGCAGCTTAATGGGTCAGGGCGCAAACACCATATATTTT
CDR3 protein: CASSLMGQGANTIYF

V gene: TRBV28
D gene: TRBD1
CDR3 length: 15
clone size: -
J gene: TRBJ1-2
CDR3 DNA: TGTGCCAGCAGGTCAACTGACAGGGGGCCTTATGGCTACACCTTC
CDR3 protein: CASRSTDRGPYGYTF

V gene: TRBV5-8
D gene: TRBD1
CDR3 length: 19
clone size: once
J gene: TRBJ2-6
CDR3 DNA: TGTGCCAGCAGCACCCCGACAGGGAGCCCCGTACCGGGGGCCAACGTCCTGACTTTC
CDR3 protein: CASSTPTGSPVPGANVLTF

V gene: TRBV15
D gene: -
CDR3 length: 13
clone size: -
J gene: TRBJ1-1
CDR3 DNA: TGTGCCACCAGCATTGTGGGGGGCACTGAAGCTTTCTTT
CDR3 protein: CATSIVGGTEAFF

V gene: TRBV24-1
D gene: -
CDR3 length: 17
clone size: -
J gene: TRBJ2-2
CDR3 DNA: TGTGCCACCAGTGATTACAGGGCGGACGCGACAAACGGGGAGCTGTTTTTT
CDR3 protein: CATSDYRADATNGELFF

V gene: TRBV19
D gene: -
CDR3 length: 11
clone size: -
J gene: TRBJ2-1
CDR3 DNA: TGTGCCAGTAGTAATGGAGATGAGCAGTTCTTC
CDR3 protein: CASSNGDEQFF

V gene: TRBV15
D gene: -
CDR3 length: 15
clone size: few
J gene: TRBJ2-1
CDR3 DNA: TGTGCCACCAGCAGAGATTCGAGAGGTACTCATGAGCAGTTCTTC
CDR3 protein: CATSRDSRGTHEQFF

V gene: TRBV28
D gene: TRBD1
CDR3 length: 15
clone size: -
J gene: TRBJ2-7
CDR3 DNA: TGTGCCAGCAGTACCCGGACAGGGGGTTCCTACGAGCAGTACTTC
CDR3 protein: CASSTRTGGSYEQYF

V gene: TRBV25-1
D gene: TRBD1
CDR3 length: 18
clone size: -
J gene: TRBJ1-6
CDR3 DNA: TGTGCCAGCAGGAGCGAAGGCTATTTCCGGGACAGGGGAGGGGTCCTCCACTTT
CDR3 protein: CASRSEGYFRDRGGVLHF

V gene: TRBV7-9
D gene: -
CDR3 length: 13
clone size: -
J gene: TRBJ2-3
CDR3 DNA: TGTGCCAGCAGCTTCCACGGCACAGATACGCAGTATTTT
CDR3 protein: CASSFHGTDTQYF

V gene: TRBV7-6
D gene: TRBD1
CDR3 length: 17
clone size: -
J gene: TRBJ2-7
CDR3 DNA: TGTGCCAGCAGCCCAGAGGGTCGGACAGGGGGCGTCTACGAGCAGTACTTC
CDR3 protein: CASSPEGRTGGVYEQYF

V gene: TRBV4-1
D gene: -
CDR3 length: 12
clone size: -
J gene: TRBJ2-1
CDR3 DNA: TGCGCCAGCAGCCACGTCGTTAATGAGCAGTTCTTC
CDR3 protein: CASSHVVNEQFF

V gene: TRBV10-3
D gene: -
CDR3 length: 13
clone size: -
J gene: TRBJ1-2
CDR3 DNA: TGTGCCATCAGTGGGGAGGGGTTCGATGGCTACACCTTC
CDR3 protein: CAISGEGFDGYTF

V gene: TRBV5-1
D gene: -
CDR3 length: 14
clone size: -
J gene: TRBJ1-6
CDR3 DNA: TGCGCCAGCGCGACCGAGGTTAATAATTCACCCCTCCACTTT
CDR3 protein: CASATEVNNSPLHF

V gene: TRBV27
D gene: TRBD2
CDR3 length: 17
clone size: -
J gene: TRBJ2-1
CDR3 DNA: TGTGCCAGCAGTGGGGGACTAGCTCTGCGCGCATACAATGAGCAGTTCTTC
CDR3 protein: CASSGGLALRAYNEQFF

V gene: TRBV28
D gene: TRBD1
CDR3 length: 15
clone size: -
J gene: TRBJ1-1
CDR3 DNA: TGTGCCAGCACCGAACCGGGACAGGGGAGGACTGAAGCTTTCTTT
CDR3 protein: CASTEPGQGRTEAFF

V gene: TRBV19
D gene: TRBD1
CDR3 length: 15
clone size: -
J gene: TRBJ2-4
CDR3 DNA: TGTGCCAGTAGTATCCCCTACAGGGGATGGAACATTCAGTACTTC
CDR3 protein: CASSIPYRGWNIQYF